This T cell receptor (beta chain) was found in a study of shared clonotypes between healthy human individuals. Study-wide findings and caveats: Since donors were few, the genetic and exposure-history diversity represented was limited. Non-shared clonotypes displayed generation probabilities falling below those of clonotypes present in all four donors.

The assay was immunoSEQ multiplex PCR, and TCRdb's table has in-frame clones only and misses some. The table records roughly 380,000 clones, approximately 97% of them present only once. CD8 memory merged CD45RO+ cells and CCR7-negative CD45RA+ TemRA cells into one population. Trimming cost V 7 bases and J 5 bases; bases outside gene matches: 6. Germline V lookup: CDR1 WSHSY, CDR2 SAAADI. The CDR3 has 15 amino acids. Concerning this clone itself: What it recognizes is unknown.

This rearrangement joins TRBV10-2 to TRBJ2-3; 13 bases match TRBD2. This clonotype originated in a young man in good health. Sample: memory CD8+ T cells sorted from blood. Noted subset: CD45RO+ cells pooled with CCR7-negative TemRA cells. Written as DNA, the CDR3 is TGCGCCAGCAAACTAGCGGGAGGGCCCGTAGATACGCAGTATTTT. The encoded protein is CASKLAGGPVDTQYF.